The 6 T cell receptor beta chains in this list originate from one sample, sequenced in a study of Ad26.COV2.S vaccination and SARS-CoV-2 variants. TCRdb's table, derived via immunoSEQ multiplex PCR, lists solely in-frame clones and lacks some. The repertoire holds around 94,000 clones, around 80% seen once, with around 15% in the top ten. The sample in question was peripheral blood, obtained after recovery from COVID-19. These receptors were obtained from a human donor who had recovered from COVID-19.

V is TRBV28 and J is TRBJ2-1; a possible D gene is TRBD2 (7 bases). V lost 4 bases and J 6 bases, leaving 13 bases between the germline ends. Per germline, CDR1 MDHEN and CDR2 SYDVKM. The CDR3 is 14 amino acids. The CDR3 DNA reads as TGTGCCAGCAGTTGGCGGGGGCGGGGCAATGAGCAGTTCTTC. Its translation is CASSWRGRGNEQFF.

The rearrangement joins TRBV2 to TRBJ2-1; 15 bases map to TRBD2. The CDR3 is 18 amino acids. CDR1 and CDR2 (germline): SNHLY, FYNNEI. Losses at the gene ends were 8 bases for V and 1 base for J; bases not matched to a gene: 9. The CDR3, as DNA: TGTGCCAGCTGGGACGGGACTAGCGGGGGGAGATCCTACAATGAGCAGTTCTTC. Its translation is CASWDGTSGGRSYNEQFF.

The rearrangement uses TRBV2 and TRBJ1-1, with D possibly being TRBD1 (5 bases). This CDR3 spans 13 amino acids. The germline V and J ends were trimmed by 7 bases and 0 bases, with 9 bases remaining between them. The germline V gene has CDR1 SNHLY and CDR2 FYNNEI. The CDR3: CASKLGVNTEAFF. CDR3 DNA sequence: TGTGCCAGCAAACTAGGGGTGAACACTGAAGCTTTCTTT.

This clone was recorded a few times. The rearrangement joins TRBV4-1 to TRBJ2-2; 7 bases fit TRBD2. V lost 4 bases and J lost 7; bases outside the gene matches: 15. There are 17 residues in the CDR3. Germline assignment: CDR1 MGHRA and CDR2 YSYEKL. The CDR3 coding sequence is TGCGCCAGCAGCCTCCTGGGGGGGAGACTCAGCGGCGGGGAGCTGTTTTTT. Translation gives CASSLLGGRLSGGELFF.

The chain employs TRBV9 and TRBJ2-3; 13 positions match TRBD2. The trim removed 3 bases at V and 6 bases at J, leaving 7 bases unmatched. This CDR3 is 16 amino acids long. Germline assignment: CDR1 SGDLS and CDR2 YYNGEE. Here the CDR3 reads CASSAGTSGVLDTQYF. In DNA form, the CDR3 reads TGTGCCAGCAGCGCCGGGACTAGCGGGGTTCTGGATACGCAGTATTTT. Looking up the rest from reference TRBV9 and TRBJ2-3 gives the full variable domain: DSGVTQTPKHLITATGQRVTLRCSPRSGDLSVYWYQQSLDQGLQFLIQYYNGEERAKGNILERFSAQQFPDLHSELNLSSLELGDSALYFCASSAGTSGVLDTQYFGPGTRLTVL.

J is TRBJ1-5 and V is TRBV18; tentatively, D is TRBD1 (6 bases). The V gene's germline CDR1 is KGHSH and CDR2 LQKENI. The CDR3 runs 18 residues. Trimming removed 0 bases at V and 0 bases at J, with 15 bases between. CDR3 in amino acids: CASSPPPADSYSNQPQHF. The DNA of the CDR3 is TGTGCCAGCTCACCACCACCGGCGGACAGCTATAGCAATCAGCCCCAGCATTTT.